The T cell receptor beta chain under discussion was sequenced for a study of technical replicates of blood from a few donors. V dropped 0 bases and J dropped 0 bases, with 13 bases sitting between them. There are 17 residues in the CDR3. Per germline, CDR1 SGHNT and CDR2 YYREEE (reference sequence). Using immunoSEQ multiplex PCR, the repertoire was profiled, and TCRdb retains in-frame clones only, with some absent. This sample has just over 80,000 clones, with around 94% found just once. This receptor was identified in a human donor in good health. The sample comprised T cells isolated from PBMCs. This sequence joins TRBV5-4 and TRBJ1-3, with D possibly matching TRBD1 (5 bases). As DNA, the CDR3 is TGTGCCAGCAGCTTGGAGGCGGGACCCGGCTCTGGAAACACCATATATTTT. It codes for CASSLEAGPGSGNTIYF.